This T cell receptor (beta chain) emerged from a study of blood T cell repertoires in COVID-19. This clone was counted only a few times. This CDR3 comprises 12 residues. Germline V lookup: CDR1 SGDLS, CDR2 YYNGEE. The V gene lost 4 bases and the J gene lost 6 bases, with 7 bases spanning the gap. Method: immunoSEQ multiplex PCR; TCRdb's copy keeps in-frame clones and lacks some. The table lists 100,000 to 150,000 clones, 81% of them singletons. The chain employs TRBV9 and TRBJ2-2; weak D call: TRBD2 (5 bases). The origin of this receptor is an older woman with active or convalescent COVID-19. Material for sequencing was peripheral blood. CDR3 residues: CASSPGAGELFF. The CDR3 nucleotides are TGTGCCAGCAGCCCCGGGGCCGGGGAGCTGTTTTTT.